This T cell receptor beta chain derives from a study of technical replicates of blood from a handful of donors. Profiling relied on immunoSEQ multiplex PCR, and the TCRdb table lists in-frame clones only, not all of them. The data contain roughly 70,000 clones, about 94% of them seen just once; the ten biggest clones take up about 0.4%. The CDR3 runs 16 residues. The sequenced sample consisted of T cells isolated from PBMCs. The rearrangement links TRBV12-2 to TRBJ2-4; the table calls TRBD2, which could not be checked here. TRBV12-2 is termed a pseudogene. The source of this sequence is a human donor in good health. CDR3 sequence: CASRSVGEAGANIQYF. CDR3 DNA sequence: TGTGCAAGTCGCTCGGTGGGGGAGGCGGGAGCCAACATTCAGTACTTC.